The 4 T cell receptor beta chains below were found in one sample sequenced in a study of human T cells and chemical hapten exposure. The time point: pre-sensitization, week 0. Treatment given: therapeutic diphenylcyclopropenone sensitization with weekly scalp DPC. A single record per CDR3 protein comes from TCRdb applying MiXCR to the RACE reads. Altogether more than 100,000 distinct CDR3 sequences are present, approximately 13% being singletons, with the ten largest covering 2.5% to 3.5%. The input for sequencing was whole blood, taken in connection with sensitization to the hapten diphenylcyclopropenone (DPC). Receptor source: a woman between 18 and 30 years old with alopecia areata. Some clones in this sample may be carry-over from other donors' samples.

This clonotype was recorded many times. The chain recombines TRBV9 with TRBJ1-1; possible D gene TRBD1, 5 bases. Germline assignment: CDR1 SGDLS and CDR2 YYNGEE. Trimming cost V 4 bases and J 6 bases, with 16 bases left between them. The length of the CDR3 is 14 residues. CDR3 nucleotides: TGTGCCAGCAGCCGGGGGGAGGTTAGATCTGAAGCTTTCTTT. This translates into CASSRGEVRSEAFF.

This clonotype has only a few counts. The chain uses TRBV29-1 and TRBJ1-1; the match to TRBD1 covers 8 bases. This CDR3 has 16 residues. CDR1 is SQVTM and CDR2 is ANQGSEA in the germline V gene. Germline trimming cut 2 bases from V and 0 bases from J; bases unmatched to any gene: 8. Written as DNA, the CDR3 is TGCAGCGTTGAAAGAAGGACAGGGCTCCTGAACACTGAAGCTTTCTTT. Translated: CSVERRTGLLNTEAFF.

This clonotype was recorded many times. This chain joins TRBV11-2 and TRBJ1-1, with D perhaps matching TRBD1 (5 bases). V was cut by 5 bases and J by 0 bases, with 19 bases left in between. Germline CDR1 and CDR2: SGHAT and FQNNGV. The CDR3 covers 17 residues. Here the CDR3 reads CASSAPKRDYLNTEAFF. The CDR3 DNA reads TGTGCCAGCAGCGCCCCTAAAAGGGACTATCTGAACACTGAAGCTTTCTTT.

This clonotype was counted many times. The chain employs TRBV12-5 and TRBJ1-1; tentatively, D is TRBD1 (5 bases). The V gene's germline CDR1 is LGHNT and CDR2 FRNRAP. The V gene lost 1 base and the J gene lost 0 bases, with 6 bases spanning the gap. This CDR3 contains 14 residues. The CDR3 protein is CASGLGQLNTEAFF. The CDR3 region has the DNA TGTGCTAGTGGTTTGGGACAGCTGAACACTGAAGCTTTCTTT.